These T cell receptor beta chains were read from a single sample in a study of blood T cell repertoires in COVID-19. The assay was immunoSEQ multiplex PCR, and TCRdb's table has in-frame clones only and misses some. This repertoire shows approximately 99,000 clones, roughly 84% found once; its top ten account for around 2%. The sample comprised peripheral blood. These receptor sequences come from an older man with active or convalescent COVID-19. Each CDR3 is given with its conserved first and last residue. A D gene is named only where the DNA matches it firmly. Rows may omit the clone size; those that give it use once, few, many or a size class.

>TRBD2|-|TRBJ2-1|TRBV19
CASSMKTSGGTGEQFF
TGTGCCAGTAGTATGAAGACTAGCGGGGGGACGGGTGAGCAGTTCTTC
>-|-|TRBJ1-1|TRBV4-1
CASSQDWGNTEAFF
TGCGCCAGCAGCCAAGATTGGGGCAACACTGAAGCTTTCTTT
>TRBD1|-|TRBJ1-4|TRBV7-9
CASSLLRGTARARSEKLFF
TGTGCCAGCAGCTTATTACGTGGGACAGCCAGGGCGCGGAGTGAAAAACTGTTTTTT
>-|-|TRBJ1-2|TRBV28
CASNYYGGDNYGYTF
TGTGCCAGCAACTATTACGGCGGGGATAACTATGGCTACACCTTC
>-|-|TRBJ1-1|TRBV27
CASSPRAGTEAFF
TGTGCCAGCAGTCCCCGGGCGGGGACTGAAGCTTTCTTT
>-|-|TRBJ2-2|TRBV20-1
CSASAQLNTGELFF
TGCAGTGCTAGTGCGCAACTGAACACCGGGGAGCTGTTTTTT
>TRBD1|-|TRBJ2-1|TRBV23-1
CASSQNRGRNEQFF
TGCGCCAGCAGTCAAAACAGGGGCAGGAATGAGCAGTTCTTC
>-|-|TRBJ1-1|TRBV7-3
CASSLTRVKNTEAFF
TGTGCCAGCAGCTTGACCCGGGTCAAGAACACTGAAGCTTTCTTT
>TRBD1|few|TRBJ2-7|TRBV9
CASSPGGTGGDEQYF
TGTGCCAGCAGCCCTGGGGGGACAGGGGGTGACGAGCAGTACTTC
>-|-|TRBJ1-1|TRBV6-5
CASRSTGTEAFF
TGTGCCAGCAGGAGTACAGGGACTGAAGCTTTCTTT